These 2 T cell receptor beta chains share one sample of origin, sequenced in a study of T cell responses to AZD1222 COVID-19 vaccine. Sequencing was performed with immunoSEQ multiplex PCR; in TCRdb, only in-frame clones are kept and a portion is missing. The table includes some 100,000 clones, more than 75% detected once. Sequences were derived from peripheral blood, sampled on day 0 of AZD1222 vaccination. The receptors come from an adult in good health.

This chain links TRBV28 with TRBJ2-1; D is tentatively TRBD1 or TRBD2 (6 bases each). Germline V CDR1 and CDR2: MDHEN, SYDVKM. With 6 bases removed from V and 12 bases from J, the gap between germline ends came to 27 bases. This CDR3 is built from 16 residues. The DNA of the CDR3 is TGTGCCAGCAGCCCCCCTGAGGGCAGGGGAGGCAGGTGGCAGTTCTTC. Translating gives CASSPPEGRGGRWQFF.

The CDR3 DNA follows: TGTGCCAGCAGCCGCAGGGGGCTCCAAGAGACCCAGTACTTC. Its translation: CASSRRGLQETQYF. V usage is TRBV27 and J usage is TRBJ2-5; 8 positions match TRBD1. Germline trimming cut 6 bases from V and 1 base from J; bases unmatched to any gene: 4. The CDR3 length is 14 residues. Germline V gene sequence: CDR1 MNHEY, CDR2 SMNVEV (reference sequence).